These 30 T cell receptor beta chains came from one sample sequenced in a study of blood T cell repertoires in COVID-19. The repertoire was sequenced with immunoSEQ multiplex PCR; TCRdb's copy has only in-frame clones and lacks some. The sample lists over 100,000 clones; about 80% were seen once. The sample was peripheral blood. These receptors came from a woman of 80 years or more with acute or convalescent COVID-19.

The V gene is TRBV5-3, the J gene TRBJ2-5; D perhaps matches TRBD2 (5 bases). TRBV5-3 is an ORF; its function is uncertain. The germline V and J ends were trimmed by 4 bases and 6 bases, with 16 bases remaining between them. The CDR3 is 14 residues long. CDR3 in amino acids: CARSLRSRRKTQYF. The CDR3 coding sequence is TGTGCCAGAAGCCTCAGAAGCAGGAGGAAGACCCAGTACTTC.

This clone was counted between two and nine times. The chain has TRBV4-2 and TRBJ1-2, with D perhaps matching TRBD1 (6 bases). V lost 4 bases and J 5 bases, leaving 8 bases between the germline ends. Germline loops: CDR1 LGHNA, CDR2 YNFKEQ. This CDR3 spans 12 amino acids. CDR3 in DNA: TGTGCCAGCAGCCGACAGGAATATGGCTACACCTTC. This gives the protein CASSRQEYGYTF.

The rearrangement uses TRBV6-1 and TRBJ1-2, with 11 nucleotides matching TRBD1. V shed 3 bases, J shed 6 bases, and the junction held 9 bases outside the gene matches. Per germline, CDR1 MNHNS and CDR2 SASEGT. This CDR3 has 16 amino acids. In DNA form, the CDR3 reads TGTGCCAGCAGTGAGCCGGCGGGACAGGGGGGAGATGGCTACACCTTC. Translated: CASSEPAGQGGDGYTF.

V gene TRBV2 combines with J gene TRBJ1-5, with D possibly matching TRBD1 (5 bases). V was shortened by 6 bases and J by 0 bases, with 12 bases between the two germline ends. CDR3 size: 15 residues. Germline-derived CDR1 and CDR2 are SNHLY and FYNNEI. The CDR3 loop reads CASSPDSHSNQPQHF. In nucleotides, the CDR3 is TGTGCCAGCAGCCCCGACAGCCATAGCAATCAGCCCCAGCATTTT.

On this clone: Other DNA sequences in the same sample also yield this CDR3. The chain recombines TRBV2 with TRBJ1-1; D remains unclear. CDR1 is SNHLY and CDR2 is FYNNEI in the germline V gene. The CDR3 length is 11 residues. With 7 bases removed from V and 2 bases from J, the gap between germline ends came to 5 bases. CDR3 amino acids: CASTFNTEAFF. CDR3 sequence (DNA): TGTGCCAGCACCTTCAACACTGAAGCTTTCTTT.

The chain joins TRBV4-1 to TRBJ1-5; D possibly corresponds to TRBD1 (6 bases). This CDR3 has 15 residues. Germline CDR1 reads MGHRA; CDR2 reads YSYEKL. The V end was cut by 1 base, the J end by 3 bases, with 10 bases between. CDR3 in amino acids: CASSQGTANNQPQHF. The CDR3 DNA reads as TGCGCCAGCAGCCAAGGGACAGCCAACAATCAGCCCCAGCATTTT.

This rearrangement joins TRBV15 to TRBJ2-6; the D is unclear. Trimming removed 4 bases at V and 2 bases at J, with 6 bases between. Looked up from germline, CDR1 is LNHNV and CDR2 is YYDKDF (reference sequence). The CDR3 has 14 residues. The CDR3 DNA reads as TGTGCCACCAGCAACCGGGCTGGGGCCAACGTCCTGACTTTC. Protein sequence: CATSNRAGANVLTF.

This sequence joins TRBV4-3 and TRBJ2-6; a possible D gene is TRBD1 (5 bases). CDR1 is LGHNA, CDR2 YSLEER, per germline. The CDR3 sequence is 18 residues long. V shed 0 bases and J shed 0 bases, with 12 bases lying between them. The CDR3 here is CASSQEVGVLSGANVLTF. The CDR3 DNA is TGCGCCAGCAGCCAAGAGGTAGGGGTTCTCTCTGGGGCCAACGTCCTGACTTTC.

The rearrangement joins TRBV27 to TRBJ1-1, with 7 bases that match TRBD1. The ends lost 9 bases at V and 4 bases at J; junction bases unmatched: 8. Germline lookup yields CDR1 MNHEY and CDR2 SMNVEV (reference sequence). The CDR3 totals 13 residues. CDR3 sequence: CASKQGFATEAFF. CDR3 in DNA: TGTGCCAGTAAACAGGGGTTCGCCACTGAAGCTTTCTTT.

The V and J genes are TRBV3-1 (or the pseudogene TRBV3-2) and TRBJ1-5, with 12 bases lining up with TRBD1. Looked up from germline, CDR1 is LGHDT and CDR2 is YNNKEL (reference sequence). The length of the CDR3 is 16 residues. Trimming took 0 bases from V and 6 from J; bases not matched to a gene: 3. CDR3 protein: CASSQEVGQGAQPQHF. The CDR3 bases are TGTGCCAGCAGCCAAGAAGTGGGACAGGGGGCTCAGCCCCAGCATTTT.

CDR3 bases: TGTGCCAGCTCACCAAGGGACACCGTAGGCTATGGCTACACCTTC. Amino acid sequence: CASSPRDTVGYGYTF. The genes are TRBV18 and TRBJ1-2; perhaps TRBD1 as D (6 bases). This CDR3 has 15 amino acids. V lost 2 bases and J lost 4, with 14 bases in between. Per germline, CDR1 KGHSH and CDR2 LQKENI.

Only a few counts were recorded for this clone. Other DNA sequences within the sample encode an identical CDR3. The rearrangement joins TRBV4-3 to TRBJ2-7; 10 nucleotides line up with TRBD2. CDR1 and CDR2 from the germline V gene are LGHNA and YSLEER. Losses at the gene ends were 0 bases for V and 4 bases for J; bases not matched to a gene: 6. The CDR3 covers 16 residues. Written as DNA, the CDR3 is TGCGCCAGCAGCCAAGACCTAGCGGGAGTGGGGTACGAGCAGTACTTC. Its protein product is CASSQDLAGVGYEQYF.

V usage is TRBV11-2 and J usage is TRBJ2-1; 12 nucleotides match TRBD2. Per germline, CDR1 SGHAT and CDR2 FQNNGV. This CDR3 contains 16 residues. V gave up 3 bases and J gave up 7 bases; unmatched junction bases: 7. CDR3 in amino acids: CASSLGLAGGLNEQFF. The CDR3 DNA follows: TGTGCCAGCAGCTTGGGCCTAGCGGGGGGGTTAAATGAGCAGTTCTTC.

The rearrangement links TRBV7-2 to TRBJ1-1; D unclear. Germline CDR1 and CDR2: SGHTA and FQGNSA. The ends were cut back, 6 bases at V and 4 bases at J, with 12 bases in the middle. This CDR3 contains 13 residues. The CDR3: CASSPWRATEAFF. In DNA form, the CDR3 reads TGTGCCAGCAGTCCCTGGAGAGCCACTGAAGCTTTCTTT. Looking up the rest from reference TRBV7-2 and TRBJ1-1 gives the full variable domain: GAGVSQSPSNKVTEKGKDVELRCDPISGHTALYWYRQSLGQGLEFLIYFQGNSAPDKSGLPSDRFSAERTGGSVSTLTIQRTQQEDSAVYLCASSPWRATEAFFGQGTRLTVV.

The chain couples TRBV7-2 to TRBJ2-5; possible D gene TRBD1, 5 bases. Per germline, CDR1 SGHTA and CDR2 FQGNSA. The length of the CDR3 is 14 residues. V was trimmed by 0 bases and J by 2 bases, leaving 7 bases between them. In DNA, the CDR3 is TGTGCCAGCAGCTTAGCGAACAGGCAAGAGACCCAGTACTTC. Amino acid sequence: CASSLANRQETQYF.

The chain carries TRBV28 and TRBJ2-5, with D unclear. Trimming removed 8 bases at V and 4 bases at J, with 20 bases between. The CDR3 consists of 15 residues. Germline V lookup: CDR1 MDHEN, CDR2 SYDVKM. As DNA, the CDR3 is TGTGCCAGCCCGCCCGCCGGAGTAATAGGAGAGACCCAGTACTTC. This sequence encodes CASPPAGVIGETQYF.

In this sample, this clone turned up once. This chain uses TRBV28 with TRBJ1-5; no reliable D call. Trimming stripped 3 bases from V and 3 bases from J, with 9 bases between. CDR1 MDHEN and CDR2 SYDVKM come from the germline V gene. This CDR3 spans 14 amino acids. The CDR3 region has the DNA TGTGCCAGCAGTTTTGCAGGTAACAATCAGCCCCAGCATTTT. Its translation is CASSFAGNNQPQHF.

The CDR3 nucleotides read TGCGCCAGCAGCACCCAGGGGGCTGTCTACAATGAGCAGTTCTTC. Its translation: CASSTQGAVYNEQFF. The rearrangement joins TRBV5-1 to TRBJ2-1, with 8 bases identical to TRBD1. The V gene's germline CDR1 is SGHRS and CDR2 YFSETQ. The V segment lost 4 bases and the J segment 3 bases; nucleotides outside the gene matches: 6. CDR3 size: 15 residues.

This clone was seen more than once but under ten times. The V gene is TRBV7-3, the J gene TRBJ1-2; no clear D gene. The CDR3 length is 16 residues. V lost 1 base, J lost 6 bases, and 18 bases lay in between. CDR1 and CDR2 (germline): SGHTA, FQGTGA. The CDR3 spells CASSLIKVAGPDGYTF. CDR3 in DNA: TGTGCCAGCAGCTTAATAAAGGTGGCAGGTCCTGATGGCTACACCTTC.

J is TRBJ2-7 and V is TRBV28; maybe TRBD2 (5 bases). The CDR3 sequence is 11 residues long. V lost 3 bases and J lost 12, with 12 bases in between. CDR1 and CDR2 (germline): MDHEN, SYDVKM. The CDR3: CASSFRDAPYF. The CDR3 coding sequence is TGTGCCAGCAGTTTTCGGGATGCGCCGTACTTC.

This clone has only one observation. The chain recombines TRBV7-9 with TRBJ1-6; D may be TRBD1 (5 bases). Trimming pared 3 bases from V and 4 bases from J, leaving 22 bases between. Germline-derived CDR1 and CDR2 are SEHNR and FQNEAQ (reference sequence). The CDR3 is 19 amino acids. This chain's CDR3 is CASSLVLVTADVYNSPLHF. As DNA, the CDR3 is TGTGCCAGCAGCTTGGTTCTTGTGACAGCTGATGTATATAATTCACCCCTCCACTTT.

The chain has TRBV9 and TRBJ2-7; no firm D call. Germline CDR1 SGDLS, CDR2 YYNGEE. The CDR3 loop spans 14 amino acids. V dropped 3 bases and J dropped 3 bases, with 13 bases sitting between them. The CDR3 is CASSAGNSNYEQYF. The CDR3 coding sequence is TGTGCCAGCAGCGCCGGCAACAGTAACTACGAGCAGTACTTC.

This clone was seen a handful of times. The chain is built from TRBV6-6 and TRBJ2-7, with 8 nucleotides matching TRBD2. The V segment lost 6 bases and the J segment 0 bases; nucleotides outside the gene matches: 1. CDR3 length: 13 residues. Germline CDR1 MNHNY, CDR2 SVGAGI (reference sequence). CDR3 in amino acids: CASRTSDSYEQYF. The CDR3 DNA sequence: TGTGCCAGCAGGACTAGCGACTCCTACGAGCAGTACTTC.

To note about this clone: Other nucleotide sequences from this sample produce the same CDR3. The V gene is TRBV19, the J gene TRBJ1-5, with TRBD1 matching over 9 bases. This CDR3 spans 15 amino acids. Germline-derived CDR1 and CDR2 are LNHDA and SQIVND (reference sequence). V shed 4 bases, J shed 0 bases, and the junction held 1 base outside the gene matches. Here the CDR3 reads CASSRQGGSNQPQHF. In nucleotides, the CDR3 is TGTGCCAGTAGTAGACAGGGGGGTAGCAATCAGCCCCAGCATTTT.

This rearrangement joins TRBV2 to TRBJ2-1, with TRBD2 identical over 16 bases. The CDR3 sequence is 17 residues long. The V gene's germline CDR1 is SNHLY and CDR2 FYNNEI. Trimming at V came to 5 bases and at J to 6 bases, leaving 7 bases not matched to a gene. Here the CDR3 DNA reads TGTGCCAGCAGTCGGCTGGGACTAGCGGGGGGGCGCAATGAGCAGTTCTTC. Its protein product is CASSRLGLAGGRNEQFF.

The gene calls are TRBV4-3 and TRBJ2-3; D is perhaps TRBD2 (5 bases). The CDR3 sequence is 16 residues long. Germline V gene lookup returns CDR1 LGHNA and CDR2 YSLEER. V was clipped by 0 bases and J by 7 bases, with 17 bases between them. CDR3 amino acids: CASSQDGLAEENTQYF. Here the CDR3 DNA reads TGCGCCAGCAGCCAAGACGGCCTAGCAGAGGAGAATACGCAGTATTTT.

The rearrangement joins TRBV30 to TRBJ2-6; possibly TRBD1 for D (5 bases). CDR1 is GTSNPN, CDR2 SVGIG, per germline (reference sequence). V shed 2 bases and J shed 2 bases, with 7 bases lying between them. The CDR3 runs 14 residues. The CDR3 region is CAWSTGTGANVLTF. For the CDR3, the DNA is TGTGCCTGGAGTACAGGAACTGGGGCCAACGTCCTGACTTTC.

The chain carries TRBV11-2 and TRBJ1-1, with no clear D. Germline loops: CDR1 SGHAT, CDR2 FQNNGV. The V end lost 1 base, the J end lost 0 bases, and 6 bases lay between the germline ends. CDR3 length: 14 amino acids. This CDR3 is CASSLVKLNTEAFF. The CDR3 region has the DNA TGTGCCAGCAGCTTAGTCAAGCTGAACACTGAAGCTTTCTTT. Full variable domain (missing parts from reference TRBV11-2 and TRBJ1-1): EAGVAQSPRYKIIEKRQSVAFWCNPISGHATLYWYQQILGQGPKLLIQFQNNGVVDDSQLPKDRFSAERLKGVDSTLKIQPAKLEDSAVYLCASSLVKLNTEAFFGQGTRLTVV.

CDR3 amino acids: CASRLSGGEGTQYF. In nucleotides, the CDR3 is TGTGCCAGCAGACTTAGCGGGGGGGAGGGGACCCAGTACTTC. This chain connects TRBV3-1 (or the pseudogene TRBV3-2) to TRBJ2-5; 11 positions match TRBD2. The V segment lost 6 bases and the J segment 7 bases; nucleotides outside the gene matches: 7. The germline V gene has CDR1 LGHDT and CDR2 YNNKEL (reference sequence). The CDR3 has 14 amino acids.

J is TRBJ1-4 and V is TRBV6-5; D perhaps matches TRBD1 (5 bases). The CDR3 loop spans 14 amino acids. The V end was cut by 5 bases, the J end by 8 bases, with 15 bases between. Germline-derived CDR1 and CDR2 are MNHEY and SVGAGI. CDR3 nucleotides: TGTGCCAGCAGTCTGGGGCTACGGCGGGAAAAACTGTTTTTT. Translated: CASSLGLRREKLFF.